The present T cell receptor beta chain was sequenced within a study of cytomegalovirus exposure and HLA in healthy donors. Study summary: Most genotyped donors, around 86% of around 370, had Caucasian-associated genetic ancestry.

This clone occurred a few times. Its specificity is unknown. The primer mix had 60 Vbeta and 13 Jbeta primers. Sequencing used immunoSEQ multiplex PCR; TCRdb keeps in-frame clones, though not all of them. This table has 150,000 to 200,000 clones, approximately 81% appearing once. CDR1 is SGHTA, CDR2 FQGNSA, per germline. V was shortened by 8 bases and J by 0 bases, with 11 bases between the two germline ends. The CDR3 runs 14 residues. General study results and limits: Presence/absence analyses supposed approximately even sequencing depth among donors. The authors later found most CMV-associated TCR beta chains appeared HLA-restricted. A later analysis linked a missense variant in DCLRE1C to the trimming of TCR beta V and J genes.

Sample: PBMCs. The receptor's source is a woman aged 45 to 65 in good health and CMV-seronegative. The V gene is TRBV7-2, the J gene TRBJ1-3, with D unresolved. CDR3 in amino acids: CASAKRSSGNTIYF. Here the CDR3 DNA reads TGTGCCAGCGCCAAACGGAGCTCTGGAAACACCATATATTTT.